These 17 T cell receptor beta chains originate from one sample sequenced in a study of blood T cell repertoires in COVID-19. Clones were sequenced by immunoSEQ multiplex PCR, and TCRdb holds only the in-frame ones, with some missing. In the table there are 100,000 to 150,000 clones, roughly 85% of which are singletons. The sequenced sample consisted of peripheral blood. The receptors shown here come from a man older than 75 with active or convalescent COVID-19.

The CDR3 spells CATSDSAGASGNQPQHF. The CDR3 DNA reads as TGTGCCACCAGTGATTCAGCGGGGGCAAGCGGCAATCAGCCCCAGCATTTT. The chain combines TRBV24-1 with TRBJ1-5, with a weak D call TRBD1 (6 bases). CDR1 is KGHDR and CDR2 is SFDVKD in the germline V gene. V lost 2 bases and J 2 bases, leaving 15 bases between the germline ends. The length of the CDR3 is 17 residues.

This clone has only one observation. The rearrangement uses TRBV2 and TRBJ1-5, with 8 bases identical to TRBD1. Germline V gives CDR1 SNHLY, CDR2 FYNNEI. Germline trimming cut 7 bases from V and 1 base from J; bases unmatched to any gene: 9. This CDR3 has 16 residues. The CDR3 coding sequence is TGTGCCAGCAATAGGGACAGGAGTATAAGCAATCAGCCCCAGCATTTT. This translates into CASNRDRSISNQPQHF.

This clone was seen a single time. This chain uses TRBV28 with TRBJ2-7; 7 bases line up with TRBD1. Unmatched junction bases numbered 4, after V lost 7 bases and J lost 4 bases. The germline V gene has CDR1 MDHEN and CDR2 SYDVKM. The CDR3 consists of 12 residues. CDR3 in amino acids: CASKTGIYEQYF. The DNA of the CDR3 is TGTGCCAGCAAGACAGGGATTTACGAGCAGTACTTC.

The gene calls are TRBV18 and TRBJ2-7, with a tentative D call TRBD2 (5 bases). Germline CDR1 reads KGHSH; CDR2 reads LQKENI. V gave up 2 bases and J gave up 2 bases, with 13 bases separating them. The CDR3 has 15 residues. Written as DNA, the CDR3 is TGTGCCAGCTCACCAACTTGGGGAGTAGCCTACGAGCAGTACTTC. Amino acid sequence: CASSPTWGVAYEQYF.

The CDR3 spells CASSLGLTSTDTQYF. DNA for the CDR3: TGCGCCAGCAGCTTGGGACTCACAAGCACAGATACGCAGTATTTT. The V and J genes are TRBV5-1 and TRBJ2-3; D uncertain. This CDR3 contains 15 residues. The V end was cut by 0 bases, the J end by 0 bases, with 8 bases between. Per the germline V gene, CDR1 is SGHRS and CDR2 is YFSETQ. The full variable domain, completed using reference TRBV5-1 and TRBJ2-3, is KAGVTQTPRYLIKTRGQQVTLSCSPISGHRSVSWYQQTPGQGLQFLFEYFSETQRNKGNFPGRFSGRQFSNSRSEMNVSTLELGDSALYLCASSLGLTSTDTQYFGPGTRLTVL.

CDR3 region: CASSVDRGAYEQYF. CDR3 nucleotides: TGTGCCAGCAGTGTAGACAGGGGGGCCTACGAGCAGTACTTC. The chain joins TRBV2 to TRBJ2-7, with 9 bases identical to TRBD1. CDR3 length: 14 amino acids. CDR1 is SNHLY and CDR2 is FYNNEI in the germline V gene. Losses at the gene ends were 4 bases for V and 2 bases for J; bases not matched to a gene: 3.

The chain employs TRBV9 and TRBJ2-3; TRBD2 agrees at 9 bases. Germline lookup yields CDR1 SGDLS and CDR2 YYNGEE. This CDR3 is built from 16 residues. V dropped 4 bases and J dropped 4; count of bases not matched to a gene: 10. The CDR3 spells CASSTGTSLRADTQYF. DNA of the CDR3: TGTGCCAGCAGCACCGGGACTAGCTTAAGGGCAGATACGCAGTATTTT. The full variable domain, rest sourced from reference TRBV9 and TRBJ2-3, is DSGVTQTPKHLITATGQRVTLRCSPRSGDLSVYWYQQSLDQGLQFLIQYYNGEERAKGNILERFSAQQFPDLHSELNLSSLELGDSALYFCASSTGTSLRADTQYFGPGTRLTVL.

CDR3 sequence reads: CASSQVRGTSVYNEQFF. Here the CDR3 DNA reads TGTGCCAGCAGCCAAGTACGAGGGACTAGCGTCTACAATGAGCAGTTCTTC. This sequence joins TRBV14 and TRBJ2-1; 10 nucleotides agree with TRBD2. Germline assignment: CDR1 SGHDN and CDR2 FVKESK. This CDR3 is built from 17 residues. J lost 3 bases, V lost 1 base, and 6 bases had no gene match. The complete variable domain, with remaining parts taken from reference TRBV14 and TRBJ2-1, reads EAGVTQFPSHSVIEKGQTVTLRCDPISGHDNLYWYRRVMGKEIKFLLHFVKESKQDESGMPNNRFLAERTGGTYSTLKVQPAELEDSGVYFCASSQVRGTSVYNEQFFGPGTRLTVL.

This chain uses TRBV6-1 with TRBJ1-4; weak D call: TRBD1 (5 bases). Per germline, CDR1 MNHNS and CDR2 SASEGT. This CDR3 is 15 amino acids long. Between the trimmed V and J ends, which lost 2 bases and 4 bases, there was a span of 11 bases. CDR3 DNA sequence: TGTGCCAGCAGTGAATTTGGGGCTGGTAATGAAAAACTGTTTTTT. Its translation: CASSEFGAGNEKLFF.

V and J are TRBV9 and TRBJ2-5, with a tentative D call TRBD2 (5 bases). V was pared by 4 bases and J by 4 bases, with 11 bases between. CDR1 and CDR2 (germline): SGDLS, YYNGEE. There are 13 residues in the CDR3. Here the CDR3 DNA reads TGTGCCAGCAGCATGAGCGCGGGAGAGACCCAGTACTTC. Translation gives CASSMSAGETQYF.

This chain connects TRBV12-5 to TRBJ2-7; 8 positions match TRBD2. Germline lookup yields CDR1 LGHNT and CDR2 FRNRAP. The CDR3 consists of 14 residues. J gave up 2 bases and V 4 bases, and 4 bases lay outside the gene matches. In nucleotides, the CDR3 is TGTGCTAGTGGTTCGGGACTAGGGACCTACGAGCAGTACTTC. Translated: CASGSGLGTYEQYF.

V and J are TRBV29-1 and TRBJ2-2; 8 bases fit TRBD2. Trimming cost V 4 bases and J 8 bases; bases outside gene matches: 9. The CDR3 extends over 14 amino acids. Germline V CDR1 and CDR2: SQVTM, ANQGSEA. CDR3 coding DNA: TGCAGCGTTGTTTGGCTAGCGGGTACGGGGGAGCTGTTTTTT. It codes for CSVVWLAGTGELFF.

DNA for the CDR3: TGTGCCTGGAGCCAAGAGAGCTCCTATAATTCACCCCTCCACTTT. As protein: CAWSQESSYNSPLHF. The V gene is TRBV30, the J gene TRBJ1-6; D is unclear. Trimming cost V 3 bases and J 0 bases, with 9 bases left between them. Per germline, CDR1 GTSNPN and CDR2 SVGIG (reference sequence). The CDR3 extends over 15 amino acids.

The chain recombines TRBV7-8 with TRBJ1-2; tentative D call: TRBD1 (6 bases). The CDR3 totals 14 residues. V was pared by 6 bases and J by 7 bases, with 18 bases between. Germline V gene lookup returns CDR1 SGHVS and CDR2 FQNEAQ. The CDR3 loop is CASSNYRDPSGYTF. The CDR3, as DNA: TGTGCCAGCAGTAACTACAGGGACCCGTCTGGCTACACCTTC.

V gene TRBV3-1 (or the pseudogene TRBV3-2) combines with J gene TRBJ2-7; TRBD2 agrees at 16 bases. The CDR3 spans 16 residues. Trimming removed 3 bases from V and 4 bases from J; junction bases left unmatched: 3. Germline CDR1 reads LGHDT; CDR2 reads YNNKEL (reference sequence). CDR3 protein: CASSQGGLAGGYEQYF. CDR3 DNA sequence: TGTGCCAGCAGCCAGGGGGGACTAGCGGGAGGGTACGAGCAGTACTTC.

The rearrangement uses TRBV4-2 and TRBJ2-7; 8 bases line up with TRBD1. Germline V CDR1 and CDR2: LGHNA, YNFKEQ. V shed 4 bases, J shed 5 bases, and the junction held 7 bases outside the gene matches. CDR3 size: 14 residues. The CDR3 spells CASSPDRGRNEQYF. The CDR3 coding sequence is TGTGCCAGCAGCCCCGACAGGGGACGAAACGAGCAGTACTTC.

A few counts support this clone. The rearrangement links TRBV24-1 to TRBJ2-2, with D possibly TRBD1 on 6 matching bases. This CDR3 is 15 amino acids long. Germline CDR1 and CDR2: KGHDR and SFDVKD. Trimming left V 5 bases short and J 3 bases short, with 12 bases between. This CDR3 is CATSGLRGDTGELFF. The CDR3 DNA reads as TGTGCCACCAGTGGGCTCAGGGGCGACACCGGGGAGCTGTTTTTT.